This T cell receptor (beta chain) stems from a study of blood T cells in healthy people across ages. Whole-study findings and limits: Without sorted subsets, naive and antigen-experienced compartments could not be conclusively compared.

Together with a sample-barcoded 5' primer, a J-beta primer mix was included in a second PCR lasting roughly 6 to 12 cycles. Each TCR beta cDNA got a 12-nucleotide random molecular identifier. TCRdb re-analysed the 5' RACE reads in MiXCR, keeping a single row per CDR3 protein. The sample consists of about 780,000 distinct CDR3 sequences, less than 80% of them appearing once. On this clonotype: As yet, its antigen is unknown.

Germline V gene data show CDR1 as MDHEN and CDR2 as SYDVKM. The germline V and J ends were trimmed by 3 bases and 8 bases, with 8 bases remaining between them. The CDR3 covers 12 residues. The rearrangement joins TRBV28 to TRBJ2-1, with D uncertain. The sequencing sample was made of blood. This TCR came from a man aged 25 to 45 in good health. The CDR3 loop is CASSFENHEQFF. CDR3 nucleotide sequence: TGTGCCAGCAGTTTTGAGAACCATGAGCAGTTCTTC.